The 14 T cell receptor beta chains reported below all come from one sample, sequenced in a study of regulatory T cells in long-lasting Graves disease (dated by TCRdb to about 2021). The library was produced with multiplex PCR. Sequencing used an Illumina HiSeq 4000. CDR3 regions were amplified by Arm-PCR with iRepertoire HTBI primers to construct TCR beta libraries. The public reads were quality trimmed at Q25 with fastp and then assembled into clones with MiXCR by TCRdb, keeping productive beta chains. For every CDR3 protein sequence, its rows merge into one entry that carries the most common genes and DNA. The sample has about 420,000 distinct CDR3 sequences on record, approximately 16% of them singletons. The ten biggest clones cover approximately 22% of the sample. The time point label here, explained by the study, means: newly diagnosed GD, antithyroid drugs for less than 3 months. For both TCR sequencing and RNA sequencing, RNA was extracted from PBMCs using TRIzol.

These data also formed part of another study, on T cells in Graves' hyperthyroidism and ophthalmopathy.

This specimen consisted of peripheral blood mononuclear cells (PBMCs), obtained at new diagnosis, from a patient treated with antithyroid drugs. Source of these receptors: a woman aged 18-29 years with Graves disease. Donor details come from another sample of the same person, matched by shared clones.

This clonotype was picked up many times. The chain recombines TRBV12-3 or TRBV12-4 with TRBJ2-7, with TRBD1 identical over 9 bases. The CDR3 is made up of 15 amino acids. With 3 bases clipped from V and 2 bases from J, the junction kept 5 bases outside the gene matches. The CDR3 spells CASSFQTGGTYEQYF. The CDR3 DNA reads TGTGCCAGCAGTTTCCAGACAGGGGGGACCTACGAGCAGTACTTC.

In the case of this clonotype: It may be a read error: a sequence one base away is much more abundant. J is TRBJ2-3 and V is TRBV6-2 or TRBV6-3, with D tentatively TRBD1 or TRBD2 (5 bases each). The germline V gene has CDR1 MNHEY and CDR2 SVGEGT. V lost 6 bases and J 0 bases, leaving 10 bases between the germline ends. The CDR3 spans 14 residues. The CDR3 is CASRRDGSTDTQYF. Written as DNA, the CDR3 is TGTGCCAGCAGGAGGGACGGTAGCACAGATACGCAGTATTTT.

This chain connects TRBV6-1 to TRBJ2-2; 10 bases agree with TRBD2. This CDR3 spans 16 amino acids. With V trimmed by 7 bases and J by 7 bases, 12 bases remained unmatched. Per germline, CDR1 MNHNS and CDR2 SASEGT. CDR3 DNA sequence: TGTGCCAGCAAGACCGCAGCGGGAGGGCACATCGGGGAGCTGTTTTTT. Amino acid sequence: CASKTAAGGHIGELFF.

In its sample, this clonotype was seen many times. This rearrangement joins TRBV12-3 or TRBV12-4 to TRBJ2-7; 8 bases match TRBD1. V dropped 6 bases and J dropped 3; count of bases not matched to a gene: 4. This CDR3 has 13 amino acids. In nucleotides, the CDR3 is TGTGCCAGCAGCGCAGGACAGGGCTACGAGCAGTACTTC. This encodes CASSAGQGYEQYF.

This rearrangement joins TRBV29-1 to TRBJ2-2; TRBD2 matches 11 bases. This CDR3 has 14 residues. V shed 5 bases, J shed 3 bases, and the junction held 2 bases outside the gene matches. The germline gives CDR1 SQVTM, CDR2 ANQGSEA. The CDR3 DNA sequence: TGCAGCGTTCCGGGACTAGCGGACACCGGGGAGCTGTTTTTT. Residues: CSVPGLADTGELFF.

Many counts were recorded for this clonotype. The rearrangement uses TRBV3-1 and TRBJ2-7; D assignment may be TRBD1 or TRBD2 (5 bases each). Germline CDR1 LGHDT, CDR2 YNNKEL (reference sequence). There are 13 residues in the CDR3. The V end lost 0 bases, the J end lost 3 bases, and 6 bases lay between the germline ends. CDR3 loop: CASSQDGGYEQYF. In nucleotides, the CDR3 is TGTGCCAGCAGCCAAGATGGGGGCTACGAGCAGTACTTC.

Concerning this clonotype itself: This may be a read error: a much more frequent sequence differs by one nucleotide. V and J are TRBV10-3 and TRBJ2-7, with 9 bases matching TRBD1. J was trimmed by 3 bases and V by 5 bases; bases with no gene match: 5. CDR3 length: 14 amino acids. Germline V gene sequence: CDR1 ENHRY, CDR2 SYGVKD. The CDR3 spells CAISSGTGSYEQYF. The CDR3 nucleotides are TGTGCCATCAGTTCCGGGACAGGGAGCTACGAGCAGTACTTC.

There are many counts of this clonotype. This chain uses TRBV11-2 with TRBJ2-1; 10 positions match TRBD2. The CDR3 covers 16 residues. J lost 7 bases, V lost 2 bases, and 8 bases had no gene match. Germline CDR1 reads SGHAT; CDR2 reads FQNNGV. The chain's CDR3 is CASSLTSGTMSNEQFF. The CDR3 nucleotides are TGTGCCAGCAGCTTAACTAGCGGGACTATGTCTAATGAGCAGTTCTTC.

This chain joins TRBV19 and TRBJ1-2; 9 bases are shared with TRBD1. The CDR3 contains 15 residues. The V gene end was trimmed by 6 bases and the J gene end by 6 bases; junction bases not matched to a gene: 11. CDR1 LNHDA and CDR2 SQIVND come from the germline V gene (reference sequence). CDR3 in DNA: TGTGCCAGTAGGCAAAACAGGGGGCGTCAGGATGGCTACACCTTC. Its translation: CASRQNRGRQDGYTF.

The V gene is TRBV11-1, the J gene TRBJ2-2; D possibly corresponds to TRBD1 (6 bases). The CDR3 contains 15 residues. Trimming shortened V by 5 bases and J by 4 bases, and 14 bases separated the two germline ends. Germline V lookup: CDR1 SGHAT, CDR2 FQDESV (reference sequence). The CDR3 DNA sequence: TGTGCCAGCAGCCCGTATCAGGGGAGCACCGGGGAGCTGTTTTTT. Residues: CASSPYQGSTGELFF. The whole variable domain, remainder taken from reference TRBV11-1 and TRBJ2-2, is EAEVAQSPRYKITEKSQAVAFWCDPISGHATLYWYRQILGQGPELLVQFQDESVVDDSQLPKDRFSAERLKGVDSTLKIQPAELGDSAMYLCASSPYQGSTGELFFGEGSRLTVL.

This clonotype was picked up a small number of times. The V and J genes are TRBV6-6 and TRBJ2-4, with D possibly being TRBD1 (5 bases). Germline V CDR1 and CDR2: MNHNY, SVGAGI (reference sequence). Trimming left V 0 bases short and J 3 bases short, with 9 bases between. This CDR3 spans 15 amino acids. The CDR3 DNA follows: TGTGCCAGCAGTTACTCCAGGGTGGGCAAAAACATTCAGTACTTC. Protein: CASSYSRVGKNIQYF.

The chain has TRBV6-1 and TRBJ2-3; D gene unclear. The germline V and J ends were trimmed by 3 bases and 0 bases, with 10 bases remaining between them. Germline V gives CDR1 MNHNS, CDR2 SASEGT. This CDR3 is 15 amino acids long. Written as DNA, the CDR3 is TGTGCCAGCAGTGATGGCCTCTATAGCACAGATACGCAGTATTTT. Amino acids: CASSDGLYSTDTQYF.

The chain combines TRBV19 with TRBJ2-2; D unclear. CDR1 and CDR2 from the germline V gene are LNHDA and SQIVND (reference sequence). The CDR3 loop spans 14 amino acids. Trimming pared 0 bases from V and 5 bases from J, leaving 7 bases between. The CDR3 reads CASSIDYVTGELFF. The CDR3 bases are TGTGCCAGTAGTATAGATTATGTGACCGGGGAGCTGTTTTTT.

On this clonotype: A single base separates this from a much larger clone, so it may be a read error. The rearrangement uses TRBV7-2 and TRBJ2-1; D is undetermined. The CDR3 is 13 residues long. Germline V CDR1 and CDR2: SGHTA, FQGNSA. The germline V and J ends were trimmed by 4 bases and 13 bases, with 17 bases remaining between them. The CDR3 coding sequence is TGTGCCAGCAGCTCCGCGTCTCAAGAGACCCAGTTCTTC. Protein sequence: CASSSASQETQFF.